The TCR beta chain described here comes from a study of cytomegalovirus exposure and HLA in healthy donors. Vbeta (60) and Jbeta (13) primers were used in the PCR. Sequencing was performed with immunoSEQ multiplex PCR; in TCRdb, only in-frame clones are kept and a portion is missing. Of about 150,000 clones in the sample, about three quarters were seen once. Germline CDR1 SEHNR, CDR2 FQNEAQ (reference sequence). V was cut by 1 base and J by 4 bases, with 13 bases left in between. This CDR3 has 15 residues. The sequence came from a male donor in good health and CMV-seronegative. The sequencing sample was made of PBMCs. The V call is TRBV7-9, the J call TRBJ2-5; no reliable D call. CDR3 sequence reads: CASSLVSFSGETQYF. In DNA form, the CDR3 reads TGTGCCAGCAGCTTAGTCAGTTTCAGTGGAGAGACCCAGTACTTC.